This TCR beta chain stems from a study of blood T cells in healthy people across ages. Next came a second PCR, run for 7 to 11 cycles, which used a sample-barcoded 5' primer along with a J-beta primer mix. TCRdb independently ran MiXCR on the 5' RACE reads; one entry per CDR3 protein. Of 380,000 or so distinct CDR3 sequences listed, approximately 52% are singletons. Germline CDR1 is MNHEY and CDR2 is SVGEGT. The junction had 4 bases not matched to a gene; V was cut back by 6 bases and J by 6 bases. This CDR3 spans 13 amino acids. The sequencing sample was made of blood. The chain is built from TRBV6-2 or TRBV6-3 and TRBJ1-5; the match to TRBD1 covers 8 bases. The clonotype originates from a man in his 60s in good health. The CDR3 spells CASRDRGGQPQHF. The CDR3 DNA is TGTGCCAGCAGAGACAGGGGTGGTCAGCCCCAGCATTTT.